The entry below gives a single TCR beta chain sequence along with its context. Its antigen remains unknown. There are 15 residues in the CDR3. Trimming removed 2 bases from V and 4 bases from J, with 10 bases in between. Germline V gene data show CDR1 as SGHDT and CDR2 as YYEEEE. Time point meaning: blood 2 weeks post-SBRT. Treatment denoted: 15 Gy SBRT to primary tumor, nephrectomy 4 weeks later. The patient's renal cell carcinoma had clear cell pathology. Using immunoSEQ multiplex PCR, the repertoire was profiled, and TCRdb retains in-frame clones only, with some absent. The sample records 70,000 or so clones, around 80% being singletons. These data originate in a study of radiation and T cells in renal cell carcinoma. Study-wide context: Nephrectomy followed 15 Gy stereotactic body radiation by 4 weeks.

General study findings and limits: Pretreatment tumor biopsies were lacking, so baseline clonotypes are unknown.

The receptor was derived from a man in his fifties or sixties with renal cell carcinoma. The chain joins TRBV5-6 to TRBJ2-6; D is undetermined. Specimen: blood, collected from a patient whose treatment included radiotherapy and nephrectomy. CDR3: CASSFWMSGANVLTF. DNA for the CDR3: TGTGCCAGCAGCTTCTGGATGTCGGGGGCCAACGTCCTGACTTTC.